Following are 27 T cell receptor beta chains from one sample sequenced in a study of shared clonotypes between healthy human individuals. Profiling relied on immunoSEQ multiplex PCR, and the TCRdb table lists in-frame clones only, not all of them. The data contain 400,000 to 500,000 clones, about three quarters of them singletons. Material for sequencing was PBMCs. These receptors were collected from a woman in her forties in good health. Some clones in this sample may be carry-over from other donors' samples.

The V and J genes are TRBV6-1 and TRBJ2-7; D uncertain. Germline CDR1 MNHNS, CDR2 SASEGT. V was cut by 2 bases and J by 0 bases, with 5 bases left in between. This CDR3 region has 13 residues. The CDR3 nucleotides are TGTGCCAGCAGTGAACATATCTCCTACGAGCAGTACTTC. It encodes CASSEHISYEQYF.

V and J are TRBV9 and TRBJ2-1; 8 nucleotides match TRBD2. The CDR3 spans 16 residues. V lost 0 bases, J lost 2 bases, and 4 bases stayed unmatched. From germline, CDR1 is SGDLS and CDR2 YYNGEE. For the CDR3, the DNA is TGTGCCAGCAGCGTAGGGGGTAGCGGGGCCTACAATGAGCAGTTCTTC. Residues: CASSVGGSGAYNEQFF. Supplemented by reference TRBV9 and TRBJ2-1, the full variable domain reads DSGVTQTPKHLITATGQRVTLRCSPRSGDLSVYWYQQSLDQGLQFLIQYYNGEERAKGNILERFSAQQFPDLHSELNLSSLELGDSALYFCASSVGGSGAYNEQFFGPGTRLTVL.

V is TRBV7-9 and J is TRBJ1-3; the D is unclear. The CDR3 runs 14 residues. The V and J ends lost 2 bases and 6 bases respectively, with 11 bases between them. The germline CDR1 and CDR2 sequences are SEHNR and FQNEAQ (reference sequence). CDR3 in DNA: TGTGCCAGCAGCTTAAGGGCGGCCGTAAACACCATATATTTT. The encoded protein is CASSLRAAVNTIYF.

Regarding this clone: This same CDR3 is encoded by further DNA sequences in the sample. The chain uses TRBV28 and TRBJ1-5; D might be TRBD1 (6 bases). Germline V gene data show CDR1 as MDHEN and CDR2 as SYDVKM. V lost 3 bases to trimming and J lost 7 bases, with 10 bases between them. The CDR3 contains 13 residues. This CDR3 reads CASSFRGGQPQHF. CDR3 DNA: TGTGCCAGCAGTTTCAGGGGAGGCCAGCCCCAGCATTTT. Looking up the rest from reference TRBV28 and TRBJ1-5 gives the full variable domain: DVKVTQSSRYLVKRTGEKVFLECVQDMDHENMFWYRQDPGLGLRLIYFSYDVKMKEKGDIPEGYSVSREKKERFSLILESASTNQTSMYLCASSFRGGQPQHFGDGTRLSIL.

This clone was observed a handful of times. J is TRBJ1-2 and V is TRBV18; D remains unclear. Germline values: CDR1 KGHSH, CDR2 LQKENI. This CDR3 comprises 13 residues. Trimming cost V 2 bases and J 4 bases, with 8 bases left between them. Written as DNA, the CDR3 is TGTGCCAGCTCACCAGGGTCGGGCTATGGCTACACCTTC. This codes for CASSPGSGYGYTF. Combining the CDR3 with reference TRBV18 and TRBJ1-2 gives the whole variable domain NAGVMQNPRHLVRRRGQEARLRCSPMKGHSHVYWYRQLPEEGLKFMVYLQKENIIDESGMPKERFSAEFPKEGPSILRIQQVVRGDSAAYFCASSPGSGYGYTFGSGTRLTVV.

The genes are TRBV11-2 and TRBJ2-4, with a tentative D call TRBD2 (6 bases). Per the germline V gene, CDR1 is SGHAT and CDR2 is FQNNGV. This CDR3 spans 16 amino acids. The V gene lost 6 bases and the J gene lost 3 bases, with 18 bases spanning the gap. The CDR3: CASRDTSLGGKNIQYF. The CDR3 nucleotides read TGTGCCAGCAGAGATACTAGCCTAGGCGGCAAAAACATTCAGTACTTC.

The table lists this clone with a few counts. The V and J genes are TRBV18 and TRBJ2-7; the D is unclear. CDR3 length: 14 amino acids. Trimming removed 2 bases at V and 3 bases at J, with 11 bases between. Per the germline V gene, CDR1 is KGHSH and CDR2 is LQKENI. CDR3 protein: CASSPVYNRYEQYF. The CDR3 DNA sequence: TGTGCCAGCTCACCAGTCTATAACCGCTACGAGCAGTACTTC.

This clone has more than one count but fewer than ten. This sequence joins TRBV7-2 and TRBJ2-2; 11 nucleotides align to TRBD2. Germline CDR1 and CDR2: SGHTA and FQGNSA. This CDR3 region has 16 residues. The V segment lost 1 base and the J segment 6 bases; nucleotides outside the gene matches: 4. The CDR3 coding sequence is TGTGCCAGCAGCTTAGTCTCTAGCGGGAGGCCCGGGGAGCTGTTTTTT. It specifies CASSLVSSGRPGELFF.

The chain uses TRBV30 and TRBJ1-5; no clear D. In germline, CDR1 is GTSNPN, CDR2 SVGIG (reference sequence). Trimming took off 1 base at V and 4 bases at J, with 8 bases between the two ends. The CDR3 loop spans 13 amino acids. CDR3 amino acids: CAWSGEGNQPQHF. The CDR3 DNA follows: TGTGCCTGGAGTGGTGAAGGGAATCAGCCCCAGCATTTT. Looking up the rest from reference TRBV30 and TRBJ1-5 gives the full variable domain: SQTIHQWPATLVQPVGSPLSLECTVEGTSNPNLYWYRQAAGRGLQLLFYSVGIGQISSEVPQNLSASRPQDRQFILSSKKLLLSDSGFYLCAWSGEGNQPQHFGDGTRLSIL.

The chain carries TRBV30 and TRBJ2-7; D might be TRBD1 (5 bases). Germline CDR1 is GTSNPN and CDR2 is SVGIG (reference sequence). This CDR3 has 13 residues. CDR3 in amino acids: CAARQSQDHEQYF. Here the CDR3 DNA reads TGTGCAGCTAGACAGTCTCAGGACCACGAGCAGTACTTC.

The CDR3 DNA reads TGTGCCAGCTCTCCACTAGCGGGATCTGAGGAGACCCAGTACTTC. Translated: CASSPLAGSEETQYF. The chain couples TRBV19 to TRBJ2-5, with TRBD2 matching over 10 bases. The germline V gene encodes CDR1 LNHDA and CDR2 SQIVND (reference sequence). CDR3 length equals 15 residues. Trimming at V came to 9 bases and at J to 5 bases, leaving 12 bases not matched to a gene.

Comments on this clone: Only one base separates this from a far larger clonotype, so it likely reflects a read error. Other DNA sequences of this sample code for an identical CDR3. V gene TRBV6-1 combines with J gene TRBJ2-3; D is possibly TRBD2 (6 bases). The length of the CDR3 is 16 residues. The V and J ends lost 3 bases and 3 bases respectively, with 16 bases between them. Looked up from germline, CDR1 is MNHNS and CDR2 is SASEGT. The CDR3 DNA follows: TGTGCCAGCAGTGAGGGACTGGGAGGACCGACAGATACGCAGTATTTT. Amino acid sequence: CASSEGLGGPTDTQYF.

The chain is built from TRBV5-4 and TRBJ2-2, with 8 bases that match TRBD2. CDR1 is SGHNT and CDR2 is YYREEE in the germline V gene (reference sequence). Trimming at V came to 5 bases and at J to 1 base, leaving 4 bases not matched to a gene. There are 15 residues in the CDR3. Here the CDR3 DNA reads TGTGCCAGCAGGAGTCGGGAGGGGAACACCGGGGAGCTGTTTTTT. Translated: CASRSREGNTGELFF.

The CDR3 region has the DNA TGTGCCAGCAGGAGAGGGCTAGAGGAGCAGTTCTTC. This translates into CASRRGLEEQFF. The chain couples TRBV6-5 to TRBJ2-1, with D maybe TRBD2 (5 bases). Germline V CDR1 and CDR2: MNHEY, SVGAGI. V was clipped by 6 bases and J by 10 bases, with 13 bases between them. The CDR3 runs 12 residues.

This clone was counted only a few times. The gene calls are TRBV27 and TRBJ2-2, with TRBD1 matching over 9 bases. CDR1 is MNHEY, CDR2 SMNVEV, per germline (reference sequence). Trimming cost V 8 bases and J 6 bases; bases outside gene matches: 7. The CDR3 covers 14 residues. In nucleotides, the CDR3 is TGTGCCAGCCGTTGGGACAGGGTGGCCGGGGAGCTGTTTTTT. Translating gives CASRWDRVAGELFF.

This clone has a single count. The J gene is TRBJ2-6, the V gene TRBV28; D gene ambiguous. Germline values: CDR1 MDHEN, CDR2 SYDVKM. This CDR3 region has 16 residues. Trimming shortened V by 6 bases and J by 2 bases, and 14 bases separated the two germline ends. CDR3 DNA sequence: TGTGCCAGCAGGGTCGACACTTCTGCTGGGGCCAACGTCCTGACTTTC. Translated, it gives CASRVDTSAGANVLTF.

With respect to this clone: Since a far larger clone is one base different, this is likely a read error. Other DNA sequences in the sample encode the same CDR3. The rearrangement uses TRBV5-6 and TRBJ1-1; D possibly corresponds to TRBD1 (5 bases). The CDR3 is 14 amino acids. V lost 4 bases, J lost 8 bases, and 18 bases lay in between. The germline V gene has CDR1 SGHDT and CDR2 YYEEEE. Here the CDR3 reads CASSPRGAWTEAFF. The CDR3, as DNA: TGTGCCAGCAGCCCTCGAGGGGCTTGGACCGAAGCTTTCTTT.

The V gene is TRBV2, the J gene TRBJ2-3; D assignment may be TRBD1 or TRBD2 (6 bases each). Germline values: CDR1 SNHLY, CDR2 FYNNEI. The CDR3 is 14 residues long. V dropped 1 base and J dropped 5 bases, with 10 bases sitting between them. CDR3 coding DNA: TGTGCCAGCAGTGAAGGGGGGGCTCGAGATACGCAGTATTTT. Encoded protein: CASSEGGARDTQYF.

This clone was observed many times. This chain connects TRBV6-5 to TRBJ1-2; D unresolved. The CDR3 totals 14 residues. Looked up from germline, CDR1 is MNHEY and CDR2 is SVGAGI. The V end lost 6 bases, the J end lost 7 bases, and 18 bases lay between the germline ends. CDR3 sequence reads: CASSLGPAVSGYTF. The CDR3 DNA is TGTGCCAGCAGCCTCGGGCCCGCCGTGAGTGGCTACACCTTC.

The chain combines TRBV6-6 with TRBJ1-3; 7 nucleotides match TRBD1. Germline trimming cut 6 bases from V and 0 bases from J; bases unmatched to any gene: 2. The CDR3 runs to 14 residues. Germline V gene data show CDR1 as MNHNY and CDR2 as SVGAGI (reference sequence). The CDR3 spells CASSRGGSGNTIYF. The CDR3 DNA follows: TGTGCCAGCAGCAGGGGGGGCTCTGGAAACACCATATATTTT.

The V gene is TRBV19, the J gene TRBJ1-4; the D gene is possibly TRBD1 (5 bases). The CDR3 covers 14 residues. The ends were cut back, 7 bases at V and 6 bases at J, with 15 bases in the middle. Germline V gene data show CDR1 as LNHDA and CDR2 as SQIVND (reference sequence). This CDR3 reads CASMIRGSDEKLFF. The DNA for the CDR3 is TGTGCCAGTATGATCCGGGGCTCGGATGAAAAACTGTTTTTT.

This clone appeared a few times. The chain combines TRBV15 with TRBJ1-3, with D unclear. The V gene's germline CDR1 is LNHNV and CDR2 YYDKDF (reference sequence). There are 16 residues in the CDR3. Trimming took 0 bases from V and 3 from J, leaving 12 bases between them. As DNA, the CDR3 is TGTGCCACCAGCAGAGATCATACGGGTGATGGAAACACCATATATTTT. Protein: CATSRDHTGDGNTIYF.

This clone has only a few counts. The J gene is TRBJ2-7, the V gene TRBV7-9; possible D gene TRBD1, 6 bases. CDR1 and CDR2 from the germline V gene are SEHNR and FQNEAQ (reference sequence). The CDR3 sequence is 14 residues long. The V end lost 1 base, the J end lost 6 bases, and 13 bases lay between the germline ends. As DNA, the CDR3 is TGTGCCAGCAGCTTAGAGGGCAGGGGTTCCGAGCAGTACTTC. Amino acid sequence: CASSLEGRGSEQYF.

The genes are TRBV5-1 and TRBJ1-1, with D uncertain. This CDR3 contains 13 residues. Trimming removed 3 bases from V and 2 bases from J, with 8 bases in between. The germline V gene encodes CDR1 SGHRS and CDR2 YFSETQ. The DNA for the CDR3 is TGCGCCAGCAGCTCATCGCCAAACACTGAAGCTTTCTTT. Protein product: CASSSSPNTEAFF.

The chain links TRBV11-3 to TRBJ2-3; 10 positions match TRBD2. The V gene's germline CDR1 is SGHNT and CDR2 YENEEA. The V and J ends lost 2 bases and 4 bases, in that order; junction bases with no gene match: 3. The CDR3 has 15 residues. The CDR3 DNA follows: TGTGCCAGCAGCTTACTAGCGGGAGTTTCAGATACGCAGTATTTT. It encodes CASSLLAGVSDTQYF.

The chain combines TRBV15 with TRBJ2-7; D is perhaps TRBD2 (6 bases). This CDR3 has 14 amino acids. CDR1 and CDR2 from the germline V gene are LNHNV and YYDKDF (reference sequence). V lost 5 bases and J 3 bases, leaving 14 bases between the germline ends. The CDR3 region has the DNA TGTGCCACCAGCCGGAGGGGTCTTGTCTACGAGCAGTACTTC. As protein: CATSRRGLVYEQYF. Variable domain in full (rest from reference TRBV15 and TRBJ2-7): DAMVIQNPRYQVTQFGKPVTLSCSQTLNHNVMYWYQQKSSQAPKLLFHYYDKDFNNEADTPDNFQSRRPNTSFCFLDIRSPGLGDTAMYLCATSRRGLVYEQYFGPGTRLTVT.

The chain joins TRBV7-9 to TRBJ2-1; no reliable D call. This CDR3 is 15 amino acids long. Germline lookup yields CDR1 SEHNR and CDR2 FQNEAQ (reference sequence). The V and J ends lost 4 bases and 0 bases respectively, with 10 bases between them. The CDR3: CASSSNEISYNEQFF. CDR3 bases: TGTGCCAGCAGCTCAAACGAGATCTCCTACAATGAGCAGTTCTTC. Together with reference TRBV7-9 and TRBJ2-1, the CDR3 gives the full variable domain: DTGVSQNPRHKITKRGQNVTFRCDPISEHNRLYWYRQTLGQGPEFLTYFQNEAQLEKSRLLSDRFSAERPKGSFSTLEIQRTEQGDSAMYLCASSSNEISYNEQFFGPGTRLTVL.